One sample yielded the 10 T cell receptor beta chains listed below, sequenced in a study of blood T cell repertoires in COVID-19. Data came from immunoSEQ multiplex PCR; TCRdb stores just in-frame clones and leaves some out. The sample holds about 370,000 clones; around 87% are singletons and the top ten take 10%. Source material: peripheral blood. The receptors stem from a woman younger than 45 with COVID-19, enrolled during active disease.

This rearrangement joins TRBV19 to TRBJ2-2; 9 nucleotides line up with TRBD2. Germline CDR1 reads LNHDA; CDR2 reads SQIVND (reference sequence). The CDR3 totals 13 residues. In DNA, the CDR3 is TGTGCGGGAGCGGGGGGAAACACCGGGGAGCTGTTTTTT. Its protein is CAGAGGNTGELFF. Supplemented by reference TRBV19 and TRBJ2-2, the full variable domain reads DGGITQSPKYLFRKEGQNVTLSCEQNLNHDAMYWYRQDPGQGLRLIYYSQIVNDFQKGDIAEGYSVSREKKESFPLTVTSAQKNPTAFYLCAGAGGNTGELFFGEGSRLTVL.

DNA of the CDR3: TGTGCCTGGATTCCAAGGGGGGGCACTGAAGCTTTCTTT. The encoded protein is CAWIPRGGTEAFF. J is TRBJ1-1 and V is TRBV30; tentatively, D is TRBD1 (6 bases). The germline CDR1 and CDR2 sequences are GTSNPN and SVGIG (reference sequence). V lost 4 bases and J lost 4, with 13 bases in between. This CDR3 is 13 amino acids long.

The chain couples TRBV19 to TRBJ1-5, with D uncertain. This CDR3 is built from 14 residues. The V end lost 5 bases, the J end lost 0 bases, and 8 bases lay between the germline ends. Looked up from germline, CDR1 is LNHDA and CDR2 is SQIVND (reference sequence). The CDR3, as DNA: TGTGCCAGTAGTGAGAGGGATAGCAATCAGCCCCAGCATTTT. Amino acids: CASSERDSNQPQHF.

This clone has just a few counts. The CDR3 reads CSAGGLAVTTDTQYF. CDR3 DNA: TGCAGCGCCGGGGGACTAGCGGTTACCACAGATACGCAGTATTTT. This chain uses TRBV29-1 with TRBJ2-3, with TRBD2 matching 11 bases. Trimming removed 7 bases from V and 2 bases from J; junction bases left unmatched: 8. This CDR3 is 15 amino acids long. Per the germline V gene, CDR1 is SQVTM and CDR2 is ANQGSEA.

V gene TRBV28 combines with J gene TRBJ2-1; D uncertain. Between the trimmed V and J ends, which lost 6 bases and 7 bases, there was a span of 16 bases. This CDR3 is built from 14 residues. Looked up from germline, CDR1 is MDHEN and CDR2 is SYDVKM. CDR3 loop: CASSPLVHRNEQFF. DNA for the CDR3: TGTGCCAGCAGCCCCCTCGTACACCGAAATGAGCAGTTCTTC.

For the CDR3, the DNA is TGTGCCAGCAGTTTACGGGGTGGCGAGCAGTACTTC. Its protein product is CASSLRGGEQYF. The V and J genes are TRBV27 and TRBJ2-7, with a tentative D call TRBD2 (5 bases). Germline V CDR1 and CDR2: MNHEY, SMNVEV (reference sequence). The CDR3 loop spans 12 amino acids. Trimming removed 2 bases at V and 6 bases at J, with 8 bases between.

In DNA form, the CDR3 reads TGCGCCAGCAGCTCTCCCCCGGTCGACGAGCAGTACTTC. Its translation is CASSSPPVDEQYF. The J gene is TRBJ2-7, the V gene TRBV5-1; D not resolved. The germline V and J ends were trimmed by 3 bases and 5 bases, with 12 bases remaining between them. Germline CDR1 SGHRS, CDR2 YFSETQ. This CDR3 region has 13 residues. The full variable domain, rest sourced from reference TRBV5-1 and TRBJ2-7, is KAGVTQTPRYLIKTRGQQVTLSCSPISGHRSVSWYQQTPGQGLQFLFEYFSETQRNKGNFPGRFSGRQFSNSRSEMNVSTLELGDSALYLCASSSPPVDEQYFGPGTRLTVT.

The CDR3 loop is CASRDSSYEQYF. CDR3 coding DNA: TGTGCCAGCCGGGACAGCTCCTACGAGCAGTACTTC. This sequence joins TRBV5-4 and TRBJ2-7, with TRBD1 matching over 7 bases. Germline trimming cut 7 bases from V and 0 bases from J; bases unmatched to any gene: 1. CDR3 length equals 12 residues. Germline lookup yields CDR1 SGHNT and CDR2 YYREEE (reference sequence).

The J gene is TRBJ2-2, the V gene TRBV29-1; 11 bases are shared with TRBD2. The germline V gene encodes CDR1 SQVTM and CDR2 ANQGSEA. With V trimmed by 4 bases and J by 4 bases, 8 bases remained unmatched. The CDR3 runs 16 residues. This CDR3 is CSVGMNSGRATGELFF. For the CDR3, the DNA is TGCAGCGTTGGAATGAATAGCGGGAGGGCCACCGGGGAGCTGTTTTTT.

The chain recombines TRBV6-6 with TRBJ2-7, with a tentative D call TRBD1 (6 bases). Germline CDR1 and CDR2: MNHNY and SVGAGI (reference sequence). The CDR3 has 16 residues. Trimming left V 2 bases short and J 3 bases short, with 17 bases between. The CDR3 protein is CASSYAPTGLGYEQYF. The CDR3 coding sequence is TGTGCCAGCAGTTACGCCCCAACAGGGTTGGGCTACGAGCAGTACTTC.